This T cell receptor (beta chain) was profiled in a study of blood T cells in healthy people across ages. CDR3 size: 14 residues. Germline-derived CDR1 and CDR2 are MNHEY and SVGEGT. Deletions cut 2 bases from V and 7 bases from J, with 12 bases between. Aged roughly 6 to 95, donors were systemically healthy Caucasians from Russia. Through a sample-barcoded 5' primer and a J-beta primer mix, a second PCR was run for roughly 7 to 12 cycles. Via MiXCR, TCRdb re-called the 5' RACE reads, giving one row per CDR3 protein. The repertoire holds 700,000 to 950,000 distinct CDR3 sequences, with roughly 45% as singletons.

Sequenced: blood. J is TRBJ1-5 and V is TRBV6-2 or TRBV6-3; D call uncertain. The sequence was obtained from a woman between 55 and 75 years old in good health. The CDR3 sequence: CASSYVVAGQPQHF. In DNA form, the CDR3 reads TGTGCCAGCAGTTACGTAGTAGCGGGGCAGCCCCAGCATTTT.